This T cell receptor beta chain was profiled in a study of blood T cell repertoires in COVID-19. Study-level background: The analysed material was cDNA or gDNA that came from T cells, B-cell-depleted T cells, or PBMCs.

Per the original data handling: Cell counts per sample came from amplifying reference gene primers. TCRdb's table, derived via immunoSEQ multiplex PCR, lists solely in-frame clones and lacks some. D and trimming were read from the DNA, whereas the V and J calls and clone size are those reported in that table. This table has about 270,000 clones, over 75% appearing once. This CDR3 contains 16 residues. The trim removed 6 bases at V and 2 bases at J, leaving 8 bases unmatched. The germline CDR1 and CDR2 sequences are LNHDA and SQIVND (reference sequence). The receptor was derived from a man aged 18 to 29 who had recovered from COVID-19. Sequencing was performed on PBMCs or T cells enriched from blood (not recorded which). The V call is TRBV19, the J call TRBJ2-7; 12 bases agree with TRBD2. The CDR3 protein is CASRRLAGAPAYEQYF. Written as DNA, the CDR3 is TGTGCCAGTAGACGACTAGCGGGAGCTCCCGCCTACGAGCAGTACTTC. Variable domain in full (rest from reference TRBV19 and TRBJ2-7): DGGITQSPKYLFRKEGQNVTLSCEQNLNHDAMYWYRQDPGQGLRLIYYSQIVNDFQKGDIAEGYSVSREKKESFPLTVTSAQKNPTAFYLCASRRLAGAPAYEQYFGPGTRLTVT.